This is a list of T cell receptor beta chains from one sample in a study of beta chain features in type 1 diabetes. The method was immunoSEQ multiplex PCR; TCRdb's version includes in-frame clones alone and lacks a portion of them. The repertoire includes about 350,000 clones, roughly a fifth of them detected once, and under 0.055% sits in the top ten. The sample taken for sequencing was naive CD4+ T cells from blood. These receptors all come from a woman aged 18-29 years in good health. Each CDR3 is given with its conserved first and last residue. The D gene is left open where the match is weak. Clone sizes are given selectively: once, few, many, or a class where the clone is expanded.

>TRBJ1-5|12|NA|NA|TRBV6-6
TGTGCCAGCAGCCCCCCGAATCAGCCCCAGCATTTT
CASSPPNQPQHF
>TRBJ2-1|15|NA|TRBD2|TRBV30
TGTGCCTCGGGGGTTAGCGGGGGCTTCTACAATGAGCAGTTCTTC
CASGVSGGFYNEQFF
>TRBJ1-2|14|few|TRBD1|TRBV19
TGTGCCAGTAGTATTGGGACAGGGGTCTATGGCTACACCTTC
CASSIGTGVYGYTF
>TRBJ2-5|15|few|NA|TRBV4-1
TGCGCCAGCAGCTATATATGGCGGGTTCAAGAGACCCAGTACTTC
CASSYIWRVQETQYF
>TRBJ1-1|13|few|NA|TRBV5-1
TGCGCCAGCAGTGAACAGGCGAACACTGAAGCTTTCTTT
CASSEQANTEAFF
>TRBJ2-3|16|NA|TRBD1|TRBV7-9
TGTGCCAGCAGCCGCGACAGGGGTGTGAGCACAGATACGCAGTATTTT
CASSRDRGVSTDTQYF
>TRBJ2-1|14|few|TRBD2|TRBV5-1
TGCGCCAGCAGTGGGACTAGCGGACACAATGAGCAGTTCTTC
CASSGTSGHNEQFF
>TRBJ1-4|16|NA|TRBD1|TRBV5-4
TGTGCCAGCAGCTTGTATACAGGGGGCGATCAGGAAAAACTGTTTTTT
CASSLYTGGDQEKLFF
>TRBJ2-5|12|few|TRBD2|TRBV6-5
TGTGCCAGCACCTCGGGGGGAGAGACCCAGTACTTC
CASTSGGETQYF
>TRBJ1-3|15|NA|NA|TRBV18
TGTGCCAGCTCACCACCGGACAGAAGTGGAAACACCATATATTTT
CASSPPDRSGNTIYF
>TRBJ2-7|14|NA|TRBD2|TRBV7-2
TGTGCCAGCAGCTTACTAGCGGGGGGGCACGAGCAGTACTTC
CASSLLAGGHEQYF
>TRBJ1-1|14|NA|NA|TRBV7-9
TGTGCCAGCAGCCCCTCGACAGGAAGGACTGAAGCTTTCTTT
CASSPSTGRTEAFF
>TRBJ2-1|14|few|TRBD2|TRBV30
TGTGCCTGGAGTAGCGGGGGGCGATACAATGAGCAGTTCTTC
CAWSSGGRYNEQFF
>TRBJ2-7|13|NA|NA|TRBV5-1
TGCGCCAGCAGCCAGGCGGGGTTCTACGAGCAGTACTTC
CASSQAGFYEQYF
>TRBJ1-1|15|few|NA|TRBV21-1
TGTGCCAGCAGCAAAGAGGCAGGGGTGAACACTGAAGCTTTCTTT
CASSKEAGVNTEAFF
>TRBJ2-2|16|few|NA|TRBV18
TGTGCCAGCTCACCACTAAGCGGCGCGAACACCGGGGAGCTGTTTTTT
CASSPLSGANTGELFF
>TRBJ1-1|13|NA|NA|TRBV29-1
TGCAGCGTTGAAGATGTCCGGGGCACTGAAGCTTTCTTT
CSVEDVRGTEAFF
>TRBJ2-5|11|few|NA|TRBV11-2
TGTGCCAGCAGCTTGAGGGAGACCCAGTACTTC
CASSLRETQYF
>TRBJ1-4|15|few|TRBD1|TRBV30
TGTGCCTGGAGTGTTCCGGCAGGGGGTGGTGAAAAACTGTTTTTT
CAWSVPAGGGEKLFF
>TRBJ1-2|14|NA|NA|TRBV18
TGTGCCAGCTCACCACAAGGGGGTGCCTATGGCTACACCTTC
CASSPQGGAYGYTF
>TRBJ2-7|15|NA|NA|TRBV2
TGTGCCAGCAGGGCCCCGGGGAGCGGTACCTACGAGCAGTACTTC
CASRAPGSGTYEQYF
>TRBJ2-7|14|NA|NA|TRBV30
TGTGCCTGGAGTGTACAGGCGGAGGGCTACGAGCAGTACTTC
CAWSVQAEGYEQYF
>TRBJ2-3|16|once|TRBD2|TRBV2
TGTGCCAGCAATGATAGGGCGGGAGCCCCCACAGATACGCAGTATTTT
CASNDRAGAPTDTQYF
>TRBJ2-3|16|NA|TRBD2|TRBV5-1
TGCGCCAGCAGCTCCGGACTAGCGGCGGGCGGAGATACGCAGTATTTT
CASSSGLAAGGDTQYF
>TRBJ2-3|16|few|TRBD2|TRBV14
TGTGCCAGCAGCCAAGAGGTACTAGCGGGAACAGATACGCAGTATTTT
CASSQEVLAGTDTQYF
>TRBJ1-6|15|NA|NA|TRBV5-1
TGCGCCAGCAGTATCTTCCGCGAGGCCAATTCACCCCTCCACTTT
CASSIFREANSPLHF
>TRBJ1-2|12|NA|TRBD1|TRBV18
TGTGCCAGCTCACAAGACAGGGACGGCTACACCTTC
CASSQDRDGYTF
>TRBJ1-1|16|NA|NA|TRBV6-1
TGTGCCAGCAGTGAAGCGCGGGGGCACATGAACACTGAAGCTTTCTTT
CASSEARGHMNTEAFF
>TRBJ1-2|13|few|NA|TRBV7-9
TGTGCCTTACCCACCGGGGGGGTGAGCGGCTACACCTTC
CALPTGGVSGYTF
>TRBJ1-5|15|NA|TRBD1|TRBV5-1
TGCGCCAGCAGTCATGGACAGGGTAGCAATCAGCCCCAGCATTTT
CASSHGQGSNQPQHF
>TRBJ2-5|12|NA|NA|TRBV30
TGTGCCTGGAGAGGGGCGGCAGAGACCCAGTACTTC
CAWRGAAETQYF
>TRBJ2-5|16|few|NA|TRBV30
TGTGCCTGGAGAACAGGGACAGCGGGAGTGGGTGAGACCCAGTACTTC
CAWRTGTAGVGETQYF
>TRBJ2-3|15|few|TRBD1|TRBV7-2
TGTGCCAGCAGCCAGGGGGTAACTAGCACAGATACGCAGTATTTT
CASSQGVTSTDTQYF
>TRBJ1-1|14|NA|NA|TRBV15
TGTGCCACCAGCAGAGCTGCGGGGGCGGCTGAAGCTTTCTTT
CATSRAAGAAEAFF
>TRBJ1-5|16|NA|NA|TRBV4-2
TGTGCCAGCAGCCAAGAGGGCAGATATAGCAATCAGCCCCAGCATTTT
CASSQEGRYSNQPQHF
>TRBJ2-7|14|NA|TRBD1|TRBV18
TGTGCCAGCTCCCCTAACAGGGGCCTCTACGAGCAGTACTTC
CASSPNRGLYEQYF
>TRBJ1-2|14|NA|NA|TRBV1
TGCACCAGCAGCCCCAGGGCTCCCAACTATGGCTACACCTTC
CTSSPRAPNYGYTF
>TRBJ2-5|11|NA|NA|TRBV20-1
TGCAGTGCTGACTTGGTTGGGACCCAGTACTTC
CSADLVGTQYF
>TRBJ2-7|11|NA|NA|TRBV27
TGTGCCAGCAGCTCGTCCTACGAGCAGTACTTC
CASSSSYEQYF
>TRBJ1-1|12|NA|NA|TRBV4-1
TGCGCCAGCAGCCAAGAATCGTCTTTCGCTTTCTTT
CASSQESSFAFF
>TRBJ2-7|15|NA|TRBD1|TRBV11-2
TGTGCCAGCAGCCCGTACGGACAGGGGAAGAGCGAGCAGTACTTC
CASSPYGQGKSEQYF
>TRBJ2-5|15|few|NA|TRBV6-5
TGTGCCAGCAGCCGGACTCCAGTGATCCAAGAGACCCAGTACTTC
CASSRTPVIQETQYF
>TRBJ1-4|16|few|NA|TRBV10-3
TGTGCCATCAGTGAGTCAGGAGTGGGGGCGAATGAAAAACTGTTTTTT
CAISESGVGANEKLFF